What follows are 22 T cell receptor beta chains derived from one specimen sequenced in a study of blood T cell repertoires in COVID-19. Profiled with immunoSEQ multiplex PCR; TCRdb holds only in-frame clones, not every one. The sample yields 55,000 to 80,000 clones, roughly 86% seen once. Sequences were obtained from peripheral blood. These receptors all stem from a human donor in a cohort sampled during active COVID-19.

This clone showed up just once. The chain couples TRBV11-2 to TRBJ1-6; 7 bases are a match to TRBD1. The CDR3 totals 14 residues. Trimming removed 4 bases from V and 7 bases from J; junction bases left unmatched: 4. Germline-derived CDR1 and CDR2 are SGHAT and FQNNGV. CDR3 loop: CASSSPGQNSPLHF. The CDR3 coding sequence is TGTGCCAGCAGCTCCCCGGGACAGAATTCACCCCTCCACTTT.

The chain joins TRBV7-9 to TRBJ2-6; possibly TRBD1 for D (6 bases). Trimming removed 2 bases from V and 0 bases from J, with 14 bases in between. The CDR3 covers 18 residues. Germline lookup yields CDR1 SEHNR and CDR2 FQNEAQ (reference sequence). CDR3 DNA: TGTGCCAGCAGCTTAAGCTATCAGGGGCCCTCTGGGGCCAACGTCCTGACTTTC. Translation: CASSLSYQGPSGANVLTF. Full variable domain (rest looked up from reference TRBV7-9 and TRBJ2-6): DTGVSQNPRHKITKRGQNVTFRCDPISEHNRLYWYRQTLGQGPEFLTYFQNEAQLEKSRLLSDRFSAERPKGSFSTLEIQRTEQGDSAMYLCASSLSYQGPSGANVLTFGAGSRLTVL.

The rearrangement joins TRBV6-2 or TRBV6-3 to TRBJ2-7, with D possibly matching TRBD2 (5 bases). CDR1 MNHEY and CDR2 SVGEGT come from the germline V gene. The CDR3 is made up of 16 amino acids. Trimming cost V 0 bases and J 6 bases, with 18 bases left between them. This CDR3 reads CASSYSHGGRPGEQYF. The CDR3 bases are TGTGCCAGCAGTTACTCCCACGGAGGTCGCCCGGGCGAGCAGTACTTC.

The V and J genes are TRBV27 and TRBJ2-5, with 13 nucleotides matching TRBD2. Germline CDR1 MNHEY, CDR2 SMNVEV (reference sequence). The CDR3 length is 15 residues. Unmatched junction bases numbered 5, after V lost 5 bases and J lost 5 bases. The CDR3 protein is CASSRLAGGLETQYF. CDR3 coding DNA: TGTGCCAGCAGTAGACTAGCGGGGGGCCTGGAGACCCAGTACTTC.

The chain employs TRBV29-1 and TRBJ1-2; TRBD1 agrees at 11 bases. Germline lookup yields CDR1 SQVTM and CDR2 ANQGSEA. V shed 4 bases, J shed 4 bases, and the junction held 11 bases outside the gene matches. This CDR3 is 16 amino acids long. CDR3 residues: CSVVSRTGGYVYGYTF. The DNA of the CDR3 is TGCAGCGTTGTTTCTAGGACAGGGGGCTATGTCTATGGCTACACCTTC.

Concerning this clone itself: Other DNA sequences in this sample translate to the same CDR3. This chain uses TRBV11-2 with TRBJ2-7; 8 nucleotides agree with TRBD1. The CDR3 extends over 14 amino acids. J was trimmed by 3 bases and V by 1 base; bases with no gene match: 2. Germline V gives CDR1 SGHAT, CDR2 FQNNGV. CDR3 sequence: CASSLGTGLYEQYF. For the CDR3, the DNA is TGTGCCAGCAGCTTAGGGACAGGGCTCTACGAGCAGTACTTC.

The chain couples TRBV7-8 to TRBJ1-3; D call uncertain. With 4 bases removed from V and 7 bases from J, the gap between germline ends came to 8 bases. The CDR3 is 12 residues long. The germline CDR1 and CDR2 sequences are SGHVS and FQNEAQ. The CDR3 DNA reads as TGTGCCAGCAGCTCGCAGCGTAACACCATATATTTT. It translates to CASSSQRNTIYF.

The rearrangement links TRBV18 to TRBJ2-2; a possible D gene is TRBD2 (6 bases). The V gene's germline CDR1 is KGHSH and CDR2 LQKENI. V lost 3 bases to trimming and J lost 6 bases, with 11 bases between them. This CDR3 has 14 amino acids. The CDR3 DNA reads TGTGCCAGCTCACCGCGGGAATTGGCCGGGGAGCTGTTTTTT. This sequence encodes CASSPRELAGELFF.

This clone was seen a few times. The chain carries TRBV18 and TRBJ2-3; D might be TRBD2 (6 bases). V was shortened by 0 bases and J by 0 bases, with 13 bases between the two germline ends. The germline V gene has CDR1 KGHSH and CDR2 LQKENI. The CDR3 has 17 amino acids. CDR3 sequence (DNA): TGTGCCAGCTCACCACCGCGGGGCGGGCAAAGCACAGATACGCAGTATTTT. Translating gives CASSPPRGGQSTDTQYF.

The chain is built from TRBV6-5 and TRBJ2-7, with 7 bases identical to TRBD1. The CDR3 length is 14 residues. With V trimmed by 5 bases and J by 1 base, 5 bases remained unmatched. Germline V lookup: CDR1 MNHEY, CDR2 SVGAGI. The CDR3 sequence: CASSTQGLSYEQYF. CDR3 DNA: TGTGCCAGCAGTACACAGGGGTTATCCTACGAGCAGTACTTC.

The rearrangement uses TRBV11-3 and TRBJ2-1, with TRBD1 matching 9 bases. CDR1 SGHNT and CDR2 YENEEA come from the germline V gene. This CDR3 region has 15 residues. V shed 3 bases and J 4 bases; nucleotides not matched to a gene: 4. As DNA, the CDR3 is TGTGCCAGCAGCTTCGGGGACAGGGCGTACAATGAGCAGTTCTTC. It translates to CASSFGDRAYNEQFF.

CDR3 nucleotides: TGTGCCATCTGGACAAAGGCGAACACCGGGGAGCTGTTTTTT. Translation: CAIWTKANTGELFF. The chain couples TRBV2 to TRBJ2-2; TRBD1 is a possible D gene (5 bases). The CDR3 covers 14 residues. V shed 10 bases and J shed 0 bases, with 12 bases lying between them. Germline V gene lookup returns CDR1 SNHLY and CDR2 FYNNEI.

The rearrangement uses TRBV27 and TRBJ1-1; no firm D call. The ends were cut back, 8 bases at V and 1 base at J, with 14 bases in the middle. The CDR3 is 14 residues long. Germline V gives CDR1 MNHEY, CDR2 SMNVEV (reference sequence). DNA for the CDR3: TGTGCCAGCGGTCCGGTGCAGGCGAACACTGAAGCTTTCTTT. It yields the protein CASGPVQANTEAFF.

DNA of the CDR3: TGTGCCATCAGTAAGGAGGGATTAGGGAACACCGGGGAGCTGTTTTTT. Its protein is CAISKEGLGNTGELFF. The chain couples TRBV10-3 to TRBJ2-2; D is possibly TRBD2 (6 bases). The CDR3 loop spans 16 amino acids. The germline CDR1 and CDR2 sequences are ENHRY and SYGVKD. Trimming stripped 5 bases from V and 1 base from J, with 14 bases between.

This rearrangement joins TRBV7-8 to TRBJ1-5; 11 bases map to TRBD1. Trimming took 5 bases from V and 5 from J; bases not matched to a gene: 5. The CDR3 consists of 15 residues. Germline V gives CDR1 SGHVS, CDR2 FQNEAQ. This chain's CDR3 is CASSKGQGAHQPQHF. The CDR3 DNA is TGTGCCAGCAGCAAAGGACAGGGGGCGCATCAGCCCCAGCATTTT.

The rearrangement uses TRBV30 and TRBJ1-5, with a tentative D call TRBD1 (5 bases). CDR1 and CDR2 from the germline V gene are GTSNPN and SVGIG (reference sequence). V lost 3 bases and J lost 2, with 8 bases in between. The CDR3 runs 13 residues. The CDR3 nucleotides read TGTGCCTGGAGAACGGGGGGCAATCAGCCCCAGCATTTT. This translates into CAWRTGGNQPQHF. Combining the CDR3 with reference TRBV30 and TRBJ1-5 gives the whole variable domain SQTIHQWPATLVQPVGSPLSLECTVEGTSNPNLYWYRQAAGRGLQLLFYSVGIGQISSEVPQNLSASRPQDRQFILSSKKLLLSDSGFYLCAWRTGGNQPQHFGDGTRLSIL.

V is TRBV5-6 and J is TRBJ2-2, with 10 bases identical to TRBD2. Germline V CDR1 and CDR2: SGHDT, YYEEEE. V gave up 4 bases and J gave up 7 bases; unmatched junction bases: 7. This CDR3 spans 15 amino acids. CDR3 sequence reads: CASSPTLAGVGELFF. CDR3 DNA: TGTGCCAGCAGCCCCACTCTAGCGGGGGTCGGGGAGCTGTTTTTT.

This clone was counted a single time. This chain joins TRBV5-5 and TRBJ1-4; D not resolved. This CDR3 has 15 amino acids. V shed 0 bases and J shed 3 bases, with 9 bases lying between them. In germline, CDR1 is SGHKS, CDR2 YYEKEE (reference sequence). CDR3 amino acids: CASSLAREPNEKLFF. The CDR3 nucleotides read TGTGCCAGCAGCTTGGCCCGGGAGCCTAATGAAAAACTGTTTTTT.

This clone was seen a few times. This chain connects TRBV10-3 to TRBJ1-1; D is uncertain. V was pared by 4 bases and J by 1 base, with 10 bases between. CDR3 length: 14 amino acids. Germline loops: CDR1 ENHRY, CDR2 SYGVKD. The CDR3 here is CAISVTAGNTEAFF. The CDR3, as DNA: TGTGCCATCAGTGTAACTGCAGGGAACACTGAAGCTTTCTTT.

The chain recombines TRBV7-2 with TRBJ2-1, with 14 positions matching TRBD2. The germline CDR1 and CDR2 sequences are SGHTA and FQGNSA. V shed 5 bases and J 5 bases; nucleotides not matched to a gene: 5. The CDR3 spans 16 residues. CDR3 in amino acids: CASSAGLAGGDNEQFF. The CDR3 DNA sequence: TGTGCCAGCAGCGCCGGACTAGCGGGGGGCGACAATGAGCAGTTCTTC.

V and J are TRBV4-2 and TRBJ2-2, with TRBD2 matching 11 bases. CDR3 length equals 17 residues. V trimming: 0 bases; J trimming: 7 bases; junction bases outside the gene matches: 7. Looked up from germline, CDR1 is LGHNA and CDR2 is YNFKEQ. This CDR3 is CASSQDLLAGGIGELFF. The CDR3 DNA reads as TGTGCCAGCAGCCAAGATCTGCTAGCGGGGGGAATCGGGGAGCTGTTTTTT.

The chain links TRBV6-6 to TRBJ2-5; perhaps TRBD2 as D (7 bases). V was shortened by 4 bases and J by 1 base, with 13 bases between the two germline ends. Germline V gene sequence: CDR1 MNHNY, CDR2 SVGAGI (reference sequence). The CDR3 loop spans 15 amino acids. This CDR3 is CASSFKRGAQETQYF. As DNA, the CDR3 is TGTGCCAGCAGTTTTAAACGGGGGGCCCAAGAGACCCAGTACTTC.